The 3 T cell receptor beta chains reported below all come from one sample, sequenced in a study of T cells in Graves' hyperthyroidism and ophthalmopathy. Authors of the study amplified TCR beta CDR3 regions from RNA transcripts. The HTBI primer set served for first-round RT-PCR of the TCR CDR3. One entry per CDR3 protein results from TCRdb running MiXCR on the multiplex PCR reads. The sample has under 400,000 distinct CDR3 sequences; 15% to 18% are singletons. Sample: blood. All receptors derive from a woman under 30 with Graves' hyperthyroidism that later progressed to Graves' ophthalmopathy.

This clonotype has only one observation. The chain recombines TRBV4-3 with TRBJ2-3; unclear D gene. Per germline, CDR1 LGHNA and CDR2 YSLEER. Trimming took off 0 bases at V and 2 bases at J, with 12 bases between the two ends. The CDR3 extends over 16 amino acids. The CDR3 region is CASSQEVARITDTQYF. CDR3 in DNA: TGCGCCAGCAGCCAAGAAGTCGCTAGAATCACAGATACGCAGTATTTT.

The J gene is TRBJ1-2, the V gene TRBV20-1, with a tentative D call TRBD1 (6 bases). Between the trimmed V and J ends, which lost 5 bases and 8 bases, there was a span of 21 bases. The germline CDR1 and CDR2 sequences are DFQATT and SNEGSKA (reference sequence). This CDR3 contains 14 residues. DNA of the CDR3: TGCAGTGCTGGTCTTGGAGGGGGGGCCGGCGGCTACACCTTC. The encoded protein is CSAGLGGGAGGYTF.

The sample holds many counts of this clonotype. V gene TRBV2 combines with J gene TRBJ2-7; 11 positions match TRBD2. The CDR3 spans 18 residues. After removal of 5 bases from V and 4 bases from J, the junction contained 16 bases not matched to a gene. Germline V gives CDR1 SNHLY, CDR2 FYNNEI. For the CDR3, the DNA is TGTGCCAGCAGTCCCCACCACTTCACTAGCGGGAGTCGGTACGAGCAGTACTTC. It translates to CASSPHHFTSGSRYEQYF.